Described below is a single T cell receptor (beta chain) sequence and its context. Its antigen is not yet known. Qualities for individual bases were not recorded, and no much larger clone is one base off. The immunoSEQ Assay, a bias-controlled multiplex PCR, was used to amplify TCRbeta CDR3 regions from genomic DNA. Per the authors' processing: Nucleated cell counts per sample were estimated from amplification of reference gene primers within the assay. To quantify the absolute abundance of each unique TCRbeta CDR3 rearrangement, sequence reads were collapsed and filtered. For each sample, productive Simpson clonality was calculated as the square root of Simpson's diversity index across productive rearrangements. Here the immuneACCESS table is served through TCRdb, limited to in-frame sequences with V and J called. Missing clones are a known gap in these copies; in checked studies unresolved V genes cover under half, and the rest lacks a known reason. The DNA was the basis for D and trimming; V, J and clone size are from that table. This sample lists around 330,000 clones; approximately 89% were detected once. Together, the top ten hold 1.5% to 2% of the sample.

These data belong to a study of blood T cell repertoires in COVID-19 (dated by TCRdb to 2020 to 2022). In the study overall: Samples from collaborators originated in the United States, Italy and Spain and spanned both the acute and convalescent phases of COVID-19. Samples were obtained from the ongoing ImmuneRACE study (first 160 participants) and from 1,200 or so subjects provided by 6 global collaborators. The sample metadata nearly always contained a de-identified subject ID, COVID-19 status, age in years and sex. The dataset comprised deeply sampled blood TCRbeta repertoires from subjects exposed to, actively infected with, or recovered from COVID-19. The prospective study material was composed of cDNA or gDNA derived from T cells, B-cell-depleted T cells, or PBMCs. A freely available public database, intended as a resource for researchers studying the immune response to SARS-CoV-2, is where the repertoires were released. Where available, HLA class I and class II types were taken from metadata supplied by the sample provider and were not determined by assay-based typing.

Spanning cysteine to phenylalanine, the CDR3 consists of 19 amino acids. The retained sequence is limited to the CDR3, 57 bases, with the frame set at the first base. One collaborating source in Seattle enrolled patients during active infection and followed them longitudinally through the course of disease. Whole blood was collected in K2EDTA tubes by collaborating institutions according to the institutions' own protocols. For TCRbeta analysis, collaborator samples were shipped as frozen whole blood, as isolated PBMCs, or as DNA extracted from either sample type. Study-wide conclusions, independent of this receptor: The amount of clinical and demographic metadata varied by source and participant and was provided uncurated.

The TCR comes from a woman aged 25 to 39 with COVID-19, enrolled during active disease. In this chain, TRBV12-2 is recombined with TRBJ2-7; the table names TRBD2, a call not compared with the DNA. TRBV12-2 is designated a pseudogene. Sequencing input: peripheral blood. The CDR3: CASRPHLSRLAGPSYEQYF. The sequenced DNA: TGTGCAAGTCGCCCTCATCTGTCGAGGTTAGCGGGTCCTTCCTACGAGCAGTACTTC.